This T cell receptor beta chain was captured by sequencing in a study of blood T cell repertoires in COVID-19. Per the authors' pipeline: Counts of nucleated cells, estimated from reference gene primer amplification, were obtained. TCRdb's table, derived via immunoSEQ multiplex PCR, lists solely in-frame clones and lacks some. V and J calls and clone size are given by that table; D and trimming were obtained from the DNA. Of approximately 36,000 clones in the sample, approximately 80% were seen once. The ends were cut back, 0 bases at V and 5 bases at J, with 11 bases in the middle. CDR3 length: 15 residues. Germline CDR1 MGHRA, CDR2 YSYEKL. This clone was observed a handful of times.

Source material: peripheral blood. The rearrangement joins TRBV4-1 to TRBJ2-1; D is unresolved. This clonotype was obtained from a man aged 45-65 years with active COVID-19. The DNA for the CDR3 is TGCGCCAGCAGCCAAGATACATTGGCCGACAATGAGCAGTTCTTC. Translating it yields CASSQDTLADNEQFF.